The present TCR beta chain was sequenced within a study of blood T cell repertoires in COVID-19 (dated by TCRdb to 2018 to 2020). With regard to the full study: Samples from collaborators originated in the United States, Italy and Spain and spanned both the acute and convalescent phases of COVID-19. The prospective study material was composed of cDNA or gDNA derived from T cells, B-cell-depleted T cells, or PBMCs. Deeply sampled blood TCRbeta repertoires from subjects exposed to, actively infected with, or recovered from COVID-19 were included in the dataset. The repertoires were released in a freely available public database meant as a resource for research on the immune response to SARS-CoV-2. Samples were obtained from the ongoing ImmuneRACE study (first 160 participants) and from roughly 1,300 subjects provided by 6 global collaborators. Sample metadata almost always included a de-identified subject ID, COVID-19 status, age in years and sex. Where available, HLA class I and class II types were obtained from metadata supplied by the sample provider rather than from assay-based typing.

TCRbeta CDR3 regions were amplified from genomic DNA using the immunoSEQ Assay, a bias-controlled multiplex PCR. The original methods were these. The number of nucleated cells in each sample was estimated by amplification of reference gene primers within the assay. To quantify the absolute abundance of each unique TCRbeta CDR3 rearrangement, sequence reads were collapsed and filtered. For each sample, productive Simpson clonality was calculated as the square root of Simpson's diversity index over productive rearrangements. TCRdb took over this immuneACCESS table, retaining in-frame rearrangements with V and J assigned. Such tables are incomplete; in checked studies, under half of the missing clones stem from an unresolved V gene, and the remainder is unexplained. V, J and clone size derive from that table, while D and trimming were established from the DNA sequence. The sample profile shows 140,000 to 150,000 clones; about four fifths of them were found once. The ten largest clones capture 7.5% to 9% of the sample.

The collaborating institutions used their own protocols to collect whole blood in K2EDTA tubes. For TCRbeta analysis, collaborators shipped samples as frozen whole blood, isolated PBMCs, or DNA extracted from either of those sample types. Study-wide findings and limitations: The amount of clinical and demographic metadata varied by source and participant and was provided uncurated.

This clone was found a few times. Its antigen specificity is not known. No base quality values were provided; no much bigger clone lies one nucleotide off. Via the germline V gene, CDR1 is MDHEN and CDR2 SYDVKM. The CDR3 has 16 amino acids, counting the end cysteine and phenylalanine. Only CDR3 DNA remains: 48 bases, in frame from the first base. V is clipped by 4 bases and J by 0 bases, and the sequence between their germline boundaries is 13 bases long. The V gene is TRBV28 and the J gene is TRBJ2-1, with TRBD2 tentatively as D gene (5 bases match). Sequenced input: peripheral blood. This clonotype was obtained from a human donor in a cohort sampled during active COVID-19. Here is the DNA: TGTGCCAGCAGTTCATATCTAGCAGACTCCTACAATGAGCAGTTCTTC. Its protein is CASSSYLADSYNEQFF. Reference TRBV28 and TRBJ2-1 proteins supply the regions before and after the CDR3; the full variable domain is: DVKVTQSSRYLVKRTGEKVFLECVQDMDHENMFWYRQDPGLGLRLIYFSYDVKMKEKGDIPEGYSVSREKKERFSLILESASTNQTSMYLCASSSYLADSYNEQFFGPGTRLTVL.